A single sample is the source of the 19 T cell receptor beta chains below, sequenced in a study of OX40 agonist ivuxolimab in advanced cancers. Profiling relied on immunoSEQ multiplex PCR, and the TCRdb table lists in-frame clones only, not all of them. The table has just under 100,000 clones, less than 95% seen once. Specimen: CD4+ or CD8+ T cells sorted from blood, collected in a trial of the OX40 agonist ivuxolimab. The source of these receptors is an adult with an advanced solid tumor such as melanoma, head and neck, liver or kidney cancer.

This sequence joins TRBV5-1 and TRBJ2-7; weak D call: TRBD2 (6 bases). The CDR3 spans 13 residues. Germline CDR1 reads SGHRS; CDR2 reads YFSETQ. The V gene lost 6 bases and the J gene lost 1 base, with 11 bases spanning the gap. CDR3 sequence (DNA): TGCGCCAGCACCATGGCGGGGTCCTACGAGCAGTACTTC. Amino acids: CASTMAGSYEQYF.

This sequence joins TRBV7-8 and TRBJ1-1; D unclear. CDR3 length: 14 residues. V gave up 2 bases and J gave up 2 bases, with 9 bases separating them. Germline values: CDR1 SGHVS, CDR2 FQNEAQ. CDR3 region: CASSLPGGNTEAFF. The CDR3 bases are TGTGCCAGCAGCTTACCGGGCGGTAACACTGAAGCTTTCTTT.

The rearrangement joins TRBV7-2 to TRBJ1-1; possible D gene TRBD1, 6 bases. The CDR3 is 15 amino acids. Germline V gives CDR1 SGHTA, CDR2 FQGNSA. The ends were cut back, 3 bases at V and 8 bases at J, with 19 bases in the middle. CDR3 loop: CASSLGGRGASEAFF. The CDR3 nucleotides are TGTGCCAGCAGCTTGGGCGGGCGGGGGGCTTCGGAAGCTTTCTTT. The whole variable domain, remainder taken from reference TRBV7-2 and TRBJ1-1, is GAGVSQSPSNKVTEKGKDVELRCDPISGHTALYWYRQSLGQGLEFLIYFQGNSAPDKSGLPSDRFSAERTGGSVSTLTIQRTQQEDSAVYLCASSLGGRGASEAFFGQGTRLTVV.

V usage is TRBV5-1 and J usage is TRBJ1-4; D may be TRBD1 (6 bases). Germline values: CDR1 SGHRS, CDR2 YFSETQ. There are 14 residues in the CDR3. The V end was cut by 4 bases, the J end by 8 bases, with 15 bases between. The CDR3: CASSPRTEGEKLFF. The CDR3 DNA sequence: TGCGCCAGCAGCCCCCGGACAGAGGGAGAAAAACTGTTTTTT.

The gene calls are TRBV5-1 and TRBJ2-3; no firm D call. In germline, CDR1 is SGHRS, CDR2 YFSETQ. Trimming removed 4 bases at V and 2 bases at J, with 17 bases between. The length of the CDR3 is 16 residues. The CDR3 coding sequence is TGCGCCAGCAGCCCTCGCGGCCCCTCTGCCACAGATACGCAGTATTTT. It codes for CASSPRGPSATDTQYF.

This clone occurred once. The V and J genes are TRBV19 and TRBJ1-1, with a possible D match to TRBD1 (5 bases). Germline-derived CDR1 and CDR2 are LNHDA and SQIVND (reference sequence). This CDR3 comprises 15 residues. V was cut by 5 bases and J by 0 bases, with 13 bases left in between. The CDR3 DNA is TGTGCCAGTAGTGTGACAGCCCGGATGAACACTGAAGCTTTCTTT. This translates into CASSVTARMNTEAFF.

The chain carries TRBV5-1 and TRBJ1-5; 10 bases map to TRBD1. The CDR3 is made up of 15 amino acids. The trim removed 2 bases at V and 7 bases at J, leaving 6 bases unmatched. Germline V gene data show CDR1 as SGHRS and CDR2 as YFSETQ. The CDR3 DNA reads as TGCGCCAGCAGCTTTGACAGGGGGCTGGGGCAGCCCCAGCATTTT. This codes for CASSFDRGLGQPQHF.

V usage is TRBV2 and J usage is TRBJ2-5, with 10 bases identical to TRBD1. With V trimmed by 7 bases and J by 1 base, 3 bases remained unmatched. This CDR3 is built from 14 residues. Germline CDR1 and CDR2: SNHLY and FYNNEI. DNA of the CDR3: TGTGCCAGCAAAGGGACAGGGGTCCAAGAGACCCAGTACTTC. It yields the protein CASKGTGVQETQYF.

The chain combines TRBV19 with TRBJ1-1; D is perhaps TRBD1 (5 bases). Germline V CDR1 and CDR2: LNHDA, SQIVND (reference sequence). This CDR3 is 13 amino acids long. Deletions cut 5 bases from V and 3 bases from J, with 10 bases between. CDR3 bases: TGTGCCAGTAGTGATGACAGCGACACTGAAGCTTTCTTT. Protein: CASSDDSDTEAFF.

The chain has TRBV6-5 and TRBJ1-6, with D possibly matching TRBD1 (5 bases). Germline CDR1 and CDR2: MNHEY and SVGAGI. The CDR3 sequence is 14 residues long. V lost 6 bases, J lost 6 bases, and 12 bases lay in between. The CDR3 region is CASRSGSSNSPLHF. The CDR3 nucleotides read TGTGCCAGCAGGTCAGGGTCTTCTAATTCACCCCTCCACTTT.

CDR3 DNA: TGTGCCAGCAGCTCAGGGAATCAGCCCCAGCATTTT. This sequence encodes CASSSGNQPQHF. The chain combines TRBV7-2 with TRBJ1-5; TRBD1 is a possible D gene (5 bases). The CDR3 covers 12 residues. Germline loops: CDR1 SGHTA, CDR2 FQGNSA. V was clipped by 4 bases and J by 4 bases, with 5 bases between them.

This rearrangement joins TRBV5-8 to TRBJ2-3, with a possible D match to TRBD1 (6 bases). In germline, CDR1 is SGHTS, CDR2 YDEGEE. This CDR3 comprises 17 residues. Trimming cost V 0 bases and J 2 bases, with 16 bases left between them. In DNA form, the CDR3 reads TGTGCCAGCAGCTTGGAAGTGGGGGCCACTGCCACAGATACGCAGTATTTT. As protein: CASSLEVGATATDTQYF. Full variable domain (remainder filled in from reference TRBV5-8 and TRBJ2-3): EAGVTQSPTHLIKTRGQQATLRCSPISGHTSVYWYQQALGLGLQFLLWYDEGEERNRGNFPPRFSGRQFPNYSSELNVNALELEDSALYLCASSLEVGATATDTQYFGPGTRLTVL.

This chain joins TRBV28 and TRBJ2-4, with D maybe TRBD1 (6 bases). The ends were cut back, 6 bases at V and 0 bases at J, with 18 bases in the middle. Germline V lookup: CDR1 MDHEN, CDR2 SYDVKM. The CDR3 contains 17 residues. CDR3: CASSPLDRLIAKNIQYF. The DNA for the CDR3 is TGTGCCAGCAGCCCCCTTGACAGGTTAATAGCCAAAAACATTCAGTACTTC.

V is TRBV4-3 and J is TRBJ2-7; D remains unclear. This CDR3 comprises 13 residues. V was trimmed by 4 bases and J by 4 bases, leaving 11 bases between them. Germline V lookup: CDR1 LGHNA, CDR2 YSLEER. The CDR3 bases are TGCGCCAGCAGCCTAAACCGCGGTTACGAGCAGTACTTC. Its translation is CASSLNRGYEQYF.

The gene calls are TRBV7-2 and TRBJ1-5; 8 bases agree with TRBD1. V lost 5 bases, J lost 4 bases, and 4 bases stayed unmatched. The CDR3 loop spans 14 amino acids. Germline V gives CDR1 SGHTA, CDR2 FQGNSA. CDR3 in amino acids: CASSVDRGNQPQHF. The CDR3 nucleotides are TGTGCCAGCAGCGTTGACAGGGGTAATCAGCCCCAGCATTTT.

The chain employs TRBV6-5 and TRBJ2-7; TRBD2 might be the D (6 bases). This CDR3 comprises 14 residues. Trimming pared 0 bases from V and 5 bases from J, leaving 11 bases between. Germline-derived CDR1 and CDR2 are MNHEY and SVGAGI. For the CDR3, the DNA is TGTGCCAGCAGTTACTCCTACTCGGGGGACGAGCAGTACTTC. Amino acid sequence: CASSYSYSGDEQYF.

This chain's CDR3 is CASGAARTNYGYTF. CDR3 DNA sequence: TGTGCCAGCGGCGCAGCAAGGACTAACTATGGCTACACCTTC. The V and J genes are TRBV6-5 and TRBJ1-2; D gene ambiguous. CDR1 and CDR2 (germline): MNHEY, SVGAGI. Trimming stripped 8 bases from V and 0 bases from J, with 13 bases between. The CDR3 sequence is 14 residues long.

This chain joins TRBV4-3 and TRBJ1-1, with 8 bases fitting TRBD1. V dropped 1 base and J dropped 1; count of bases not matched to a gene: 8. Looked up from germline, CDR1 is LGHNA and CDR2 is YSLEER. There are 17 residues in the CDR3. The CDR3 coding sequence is TGCGCCAGCAGCCAAGTTCTCGACAGGGGATCGAACACTGAAGCTTTCTTT. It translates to CASSQVLDRGSNTEAFF.

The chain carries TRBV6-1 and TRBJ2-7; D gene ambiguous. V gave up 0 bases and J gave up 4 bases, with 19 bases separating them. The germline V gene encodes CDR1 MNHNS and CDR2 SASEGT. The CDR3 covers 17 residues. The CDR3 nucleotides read TGTGCCAGCAGTGAAGCAAGGCCCTTTCTAAATTCGTACGAGCAGTACTTC. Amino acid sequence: CASSEARPFLNSYEQYF.